This T cell receptor beta chain is drawn from a study of OX40 agonist ivuxolimab in advanced cancers. Study-level results: Circulating CD4+ and CD8+ T cells showed clonal expansion by week 6 at 0.1 to 3.0 mg/kg.

On cycle 4 day 1 and cycle 7 day 1, as well as at baseline, blood was sampled. This clone was counted between two and nine times. Its antigen is currently unknown. The V and J ends lost 4 bases and 5 bases respectively, with 13 bases between them. The CDR3 spans 14 residues. Germline V CDR1 and CDR2: SGHTA, FQGNSA. The data were produced by immunoSEQ multiplex PCR, yet TCRdb's version contains in-frame clones alone and is incomplete. The sample contains about 53,000 clones, 70% to 90% of which appear only once. The chain is built from TRBV7-2 and TRBJ2-3; D gene unclear. The material sequenced was CD4+ or CD8+ T cells sorted from blood, taken in a trial of the OX40 agonist ivuxolimab. This receptor was taken from an adult with an advanced solid tumor such as melanoma, head and neck, liver or kidney cancer. The chain's CDR3 is CASSYQHGIDTQYF. Here the CDR3 DNA reads TGTGCCAGCAGCTACCAACATGGTATAGATACGCAGTATTTT.